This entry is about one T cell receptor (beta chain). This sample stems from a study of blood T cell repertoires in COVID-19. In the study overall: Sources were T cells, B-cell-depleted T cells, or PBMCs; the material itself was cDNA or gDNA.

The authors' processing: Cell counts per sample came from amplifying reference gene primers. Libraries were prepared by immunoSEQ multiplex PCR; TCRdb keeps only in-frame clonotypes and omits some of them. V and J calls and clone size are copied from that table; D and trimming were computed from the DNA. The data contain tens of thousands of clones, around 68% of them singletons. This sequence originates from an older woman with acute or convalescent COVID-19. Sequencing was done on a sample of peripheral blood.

For the CDR3, the DNA is TGTGCCAGCAGCTTAGTGGGACAGGCGACTAACTATGGCTACACCTTC. This translates into CASSLVGQATNYGYTF. The rearrangement uses TRBV7-2 and TRBJ1-2, with TRBD1 matching 8 bases. V lost 1 base, J lost 0 bases, and 4 bases stayed unmatched. Germline V gene lookup returns CDR1 SGHTA and CDR2 FQGNSA. The CDR3 has 16 amino acids.